This entry lists 5 T cell receptor beta chains sequenced from one sample in a study of patients and donors after allogeneic stem cell transplantation. TCRdb re-analysed the RT-PCR reads in MiXCR, keeping a single row per CDR3 protein. The table shows hundreds of thousands of distinct CDR3 sequences, with around 15% occurring only once. The specimen was blood, either unsorted or a sorted T cell fraction (not recorded which). The receptors were gathered from a human donor who was either an allogeneic HSCT recipient or a stem cell or donor lymphocyte infusion donor (not recorded which). It is not recorded whose cells these are; they may come from a transplant donor.

This clonotype showed up many times. This sequence joins TRBV4-1 and TRBJ1-1; 8 nucleotides match TRBD1. The CDR3 length is 16 residues. The junction had 7 bases not matched to a gene; V was cut back by 1 base and J by 3 bases. Germline V CDR1 and CDR2: MGHRA, YSYEKL. The CDR3 nucleotides read TGCGCCAGCAGCCAAGTGGCCAGGGGGCGAGACACTGAAGCTTTCTTT. The encoded protein is CASSQVARGRDTEAFF.

This clonotype was picked up a small number of times. The V and J genes are TRBV7-2 and TRBJ1-2, with 7 bases aligning to TRBD1. Germline CDR1 is SGHTA and CDR2 is FQGNSA. The V segment lost 0 bases and the J segment 2 bases; nucleotides outside the gene matches: 3. CDR3 length: 15 residues. The CDR3 coding sequence is TGTGCCAGCAGCTTAGCGACAGGGAAAAACTATGGCTACACCTTC. Translated, it gives CASSLATGKNYGYTF.

A few counts support this clonotype. At one of its ends the junction is not consistent with the germline gene, which may arise from a read error. V usage is TRBV7-7 and J usage is TRBJ2-3, with a possible D match to TRBD2 (7 bases). This CDR3 has 15 residues. The germline V gene has CDR1 SSHAT and CDR2 FNYEAQ (reference sequence). The CDR3 bases are TGTGCTAGCAGCTTAGGGGGGGGCCTTGGAGATACGCAGTATTTT. Its protein is CASSLGGGLGDTQYF.

This clonotype was seen a few times. The gene calls are TRBV11-3 and TRBJ2-7, with a possible D match to TRBD2 (6 bases). The CDR3 totals 14 residues. V was pared by 4 bases and J by 5 bases, with 15 bases between. The V gene's germline CDR1 is SGHNT and CDR2 YENEEA. The CDR3 here is CASSSGLARDEQYF. The CDR3 coding sequence is TGTGCCAGCAGCTCGGGGCTAGCGAGAGACGAGCAGTACTTC.

This chain joins TRBV30 and TRBJ2-1; D unresolved. CDR3 length: 11 amino acids. V was cut by 0 bases and J by 10 bases, with 7 bases left in between. The germline V gene has CDR1 GTSNPN and CDR2 SVGIG (reference sequence). Here the CDR3 DNA reads TGTGCCTGGAGTGTGGATAGGGAGCAGTTCTTC. It translates to CAWSVDREQFF.